The 3 T cell receptor beta chains given below trace back to one sample, sequenced in a study of shared clonotypes between healthy human individuals. TCRdb keeps only in-frame clones here, not all; method: immunoSEQ multiplex PCR. Among 300,000 to 350,000 clones, roughly 70% were seen once, and the ten largest hold about 10%. Sequencing was done on a sample of memory CD4+ T cells sorted from blood. Noted subset: CD45RA-negative fraction. The receptors come from a man aged 25 to 40 in good health.

The CDR3 coding sequence is TGCGCCAGCAGCTCCCTAGGGACCCGGGATACGCAGTATTTT. Amino acids: CASSSLGTRDTQYF. V is TRBV5-1 and J is TRBJ2-3; the D gene could be TRBD1 or TRBD2 (5 bases each). There are 14 residues in the CDR3. Trimming removed 3 bases from V and 6 bases from J, with 14 bases in between. Germline CDR1 is SGHRS and CDR2 is YFSETQ.

The rearrangement uses TRBV29-1 and TRBJ2-1; D uncertain. The CDR3 is made up of 12 amino acids. V lost 7 bases to trimming and J lost 9 bases, with 16 bases between them. The germline CDR1 and CDR2 sequences are SQVTM and ANQGSEA. CDR3 sequence: CSGTNTGPEQFF. The CDR3, as DNA: TGCAGCGGTACCAATACGGGCCCTGAGCAGTTCTTC.

This clone occurred a few times. This CDR3 is also generated by other DNA sequences in the sample. The gene calls are TRBV5-5 and TRBJ2-2; no definite D call. This CDR3 contains 13 residues. Trimming removed 2 bases from V and 4 bases from J, with 6 bases in between. The germline CDR1 and CDR2 sequences are SGHKS and YYEKEE (reference sequence). CDR3 sequence reads: CASSFGITGELFF. The CDR3, as DNA: TGTGCCAGCAGCTTTGGGATCACCGGGGAGCTGTTTTTT.